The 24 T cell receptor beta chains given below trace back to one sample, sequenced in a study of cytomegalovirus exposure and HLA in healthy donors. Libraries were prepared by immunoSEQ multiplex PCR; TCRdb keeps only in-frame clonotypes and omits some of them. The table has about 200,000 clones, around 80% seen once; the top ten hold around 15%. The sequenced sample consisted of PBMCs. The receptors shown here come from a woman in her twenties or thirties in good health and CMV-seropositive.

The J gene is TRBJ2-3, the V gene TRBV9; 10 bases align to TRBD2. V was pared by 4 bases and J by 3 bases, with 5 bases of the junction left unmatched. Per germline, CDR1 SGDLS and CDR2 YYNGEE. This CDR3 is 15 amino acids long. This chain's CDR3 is CASSTGTSATDTQYF. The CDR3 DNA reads TGTGCCAGCAGCACAGGGACTAGCGCTACAGATACGCAGTATTTT.

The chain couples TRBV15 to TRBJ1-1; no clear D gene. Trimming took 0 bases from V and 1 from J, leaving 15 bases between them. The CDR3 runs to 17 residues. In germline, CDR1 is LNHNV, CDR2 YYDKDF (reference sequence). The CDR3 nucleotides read TGTGCCACCAGCAGAGATCTTTACAGCCTGGAGAACACTGAAGCTTTCTTT. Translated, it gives CATSRDLYSLENTEAFF.

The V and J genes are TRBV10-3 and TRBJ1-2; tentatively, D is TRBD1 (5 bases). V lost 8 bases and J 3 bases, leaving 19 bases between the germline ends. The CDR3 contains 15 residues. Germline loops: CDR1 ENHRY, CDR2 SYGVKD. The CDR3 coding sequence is TGTGCCATCGGGGACCTAGCGGAAGGAGACTATGGCTACACCTTC. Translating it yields CAIGDLAEGDYGYTF.

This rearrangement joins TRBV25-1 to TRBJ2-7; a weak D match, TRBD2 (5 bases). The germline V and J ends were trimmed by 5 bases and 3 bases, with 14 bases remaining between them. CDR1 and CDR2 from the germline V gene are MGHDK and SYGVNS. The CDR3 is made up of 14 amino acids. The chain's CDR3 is CASSTLKADYEQYF. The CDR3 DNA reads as TGTGCCAGCAGTACCCTAAAAGCGGACTACGAGCAGTACTTC.

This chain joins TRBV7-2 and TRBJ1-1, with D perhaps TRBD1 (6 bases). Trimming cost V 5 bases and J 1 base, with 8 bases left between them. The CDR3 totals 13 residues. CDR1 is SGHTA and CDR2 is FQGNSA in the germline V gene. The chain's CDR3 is CASSADRNTEAFF. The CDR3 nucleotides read TGTGCCAGCAGCGCGGACAGGAACACTGAAGCTTTCTTT. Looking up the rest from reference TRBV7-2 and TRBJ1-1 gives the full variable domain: GAGVSQSPSNKVTEKGKDVELRCDPISGHTALYWYRQSLGQGLEFLIYFQGNSAPDKSGLPSDRFSAERTGGSVSTLTIQRTQQEDSAVYLCASSADRNTEAFFGQGTRLTVV.

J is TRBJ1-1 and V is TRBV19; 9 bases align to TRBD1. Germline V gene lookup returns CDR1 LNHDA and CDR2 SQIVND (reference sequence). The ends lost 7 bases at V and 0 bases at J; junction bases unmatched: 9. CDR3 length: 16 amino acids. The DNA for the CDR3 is TGTGCCAGTAAAGCAGGGACAGGGCTCATGAACACTGAAGCTTTCTTT. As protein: CASKAGTGLMNTEAFF.

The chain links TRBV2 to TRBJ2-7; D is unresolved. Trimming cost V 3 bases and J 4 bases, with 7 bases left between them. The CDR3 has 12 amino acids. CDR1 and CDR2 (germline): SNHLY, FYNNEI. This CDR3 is CASSDFQYEQYF. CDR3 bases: TGTGCCAGCAGTGATTTCCAATACGAGCAGTACTTC.

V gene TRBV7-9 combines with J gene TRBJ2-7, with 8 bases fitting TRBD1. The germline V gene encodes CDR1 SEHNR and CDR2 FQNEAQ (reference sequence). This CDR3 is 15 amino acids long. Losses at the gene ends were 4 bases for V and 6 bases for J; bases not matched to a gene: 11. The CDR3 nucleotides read TGTGCCAGCAGCTCGACTAGGGACAGGCCGGCCGAGCAGTACTTC. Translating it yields CASSSTRDRPAEQYF. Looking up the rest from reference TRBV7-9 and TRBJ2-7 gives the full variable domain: DTGVSQNPRHKITKRGQNVTFRCDPISEHNRLYWYRQTLGQGPEFLTYFQNEAQLEKSRLLSDRFSAERPKGSFSTLEIQRTEQGDSAMYLCASSSTRDRPAEQYFGPGTRLTVT.

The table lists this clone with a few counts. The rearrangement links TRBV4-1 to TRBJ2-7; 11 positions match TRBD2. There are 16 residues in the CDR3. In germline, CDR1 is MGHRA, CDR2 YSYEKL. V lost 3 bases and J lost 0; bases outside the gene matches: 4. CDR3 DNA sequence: TGCGCCAGCAGCCAGTCTAGCGGGAGGAGCTCCTACGAGCAGTACTTC. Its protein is CASSQSSGRSSYEQYF.

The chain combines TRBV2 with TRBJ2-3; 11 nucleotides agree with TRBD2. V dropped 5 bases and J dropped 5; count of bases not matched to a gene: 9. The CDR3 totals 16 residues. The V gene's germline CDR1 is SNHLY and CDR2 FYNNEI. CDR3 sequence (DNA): TGTGCCAGCAGTCACCCCCTAGCGGGAGGTGAAGATACGCAGTATTTT. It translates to CASSHPLAGGEDTQYF.

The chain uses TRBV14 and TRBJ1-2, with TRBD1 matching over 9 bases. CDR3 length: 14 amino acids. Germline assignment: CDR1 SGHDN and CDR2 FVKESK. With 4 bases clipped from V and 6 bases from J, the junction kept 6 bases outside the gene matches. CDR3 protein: CASSRDRASDGYTF. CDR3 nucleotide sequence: TGTGCCAGCAGCCGGGACAGGGCCTCTGATGGCTACACCTTC.

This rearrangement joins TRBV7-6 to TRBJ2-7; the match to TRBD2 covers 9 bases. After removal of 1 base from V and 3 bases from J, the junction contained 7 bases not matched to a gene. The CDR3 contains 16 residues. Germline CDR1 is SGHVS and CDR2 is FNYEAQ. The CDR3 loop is CASSLVSASGNYEQYF. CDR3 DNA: TGTGCCAGCAGCTTAGTTTCGGCTAGCGGGAACTACGAGCAGTACTTC.

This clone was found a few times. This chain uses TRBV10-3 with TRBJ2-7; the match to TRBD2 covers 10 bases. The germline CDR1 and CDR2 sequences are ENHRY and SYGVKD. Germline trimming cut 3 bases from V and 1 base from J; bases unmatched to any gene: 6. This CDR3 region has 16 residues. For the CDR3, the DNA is TGTGCCATCAGTGAAAAGGCTAGCGGGGGATCCTACGAGCAGTACTTC. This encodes CAISEKASGGSYEQYF.

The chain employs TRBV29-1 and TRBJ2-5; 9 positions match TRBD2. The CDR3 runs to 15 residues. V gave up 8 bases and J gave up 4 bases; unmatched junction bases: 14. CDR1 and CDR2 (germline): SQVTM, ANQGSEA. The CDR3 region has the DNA TGCAGCTCGTGGGGGGTAGCGGGAGTTGGAGAGACCCAGTACTTC. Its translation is CSSWGVAGVGETQYF.

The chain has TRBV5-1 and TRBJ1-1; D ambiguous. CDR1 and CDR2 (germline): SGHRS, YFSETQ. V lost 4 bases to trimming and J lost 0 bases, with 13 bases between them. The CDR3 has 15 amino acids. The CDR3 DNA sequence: TGCGCCAGCAGCCGGGGAGAGGCCGTGAACACTGAAGCTTTCTTT. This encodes CASSRGEAVNTEAFF.

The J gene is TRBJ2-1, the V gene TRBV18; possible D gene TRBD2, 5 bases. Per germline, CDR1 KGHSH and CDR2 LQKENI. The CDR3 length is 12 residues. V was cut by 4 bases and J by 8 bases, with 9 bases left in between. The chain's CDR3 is CASSLLRDEQFF. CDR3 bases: TGTGCCAGCTCACTGCTGCGGGATGAGCAGTTCTTC. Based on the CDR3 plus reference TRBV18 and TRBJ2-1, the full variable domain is NAGVMQNPRHLVRRRGQEARLRCSPMKGHSHVYWYRQLPEEGLKFMVYLQKENIIDESGMPKERFSAEFPKEGPSILRIQQVVRGDSAAYFCASSLLRDEQFFGPGTRLTVL.

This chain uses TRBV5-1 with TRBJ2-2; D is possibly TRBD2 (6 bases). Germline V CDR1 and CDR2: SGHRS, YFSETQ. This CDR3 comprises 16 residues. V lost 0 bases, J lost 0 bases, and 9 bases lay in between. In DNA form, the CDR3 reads TGCGCCAGCAGCTTGGACGGCGGGGCGAACACCGGGGAGCTGTTTTTT. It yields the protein CASSLDGGANTGELFF.

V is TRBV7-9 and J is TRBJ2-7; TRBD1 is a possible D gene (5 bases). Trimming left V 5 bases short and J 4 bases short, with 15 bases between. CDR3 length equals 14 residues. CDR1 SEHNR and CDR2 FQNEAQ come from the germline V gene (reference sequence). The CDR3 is CASSQSLGAYEQYF. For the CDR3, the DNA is TGTGCCAGCAGCCAGAGCTTAGGGGCATACGAGCAGTACTTC.

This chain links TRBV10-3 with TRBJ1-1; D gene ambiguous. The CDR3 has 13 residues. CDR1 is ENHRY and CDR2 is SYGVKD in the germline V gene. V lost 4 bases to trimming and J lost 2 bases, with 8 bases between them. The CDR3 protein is CAISGNFNTEAFF. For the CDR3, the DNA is TGTGCCATCAGTGGAAACTTCAACACTGAAGCTTTCTTT.

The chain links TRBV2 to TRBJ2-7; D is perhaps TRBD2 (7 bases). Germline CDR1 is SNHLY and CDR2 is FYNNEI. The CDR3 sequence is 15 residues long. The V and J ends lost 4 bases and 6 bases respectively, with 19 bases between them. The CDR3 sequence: CASSVGGPKESEQYF. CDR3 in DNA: TGTGCCAGCAGTGTCGGGGGGCCAAAGGAGTCCGAGCAGTACTTC.

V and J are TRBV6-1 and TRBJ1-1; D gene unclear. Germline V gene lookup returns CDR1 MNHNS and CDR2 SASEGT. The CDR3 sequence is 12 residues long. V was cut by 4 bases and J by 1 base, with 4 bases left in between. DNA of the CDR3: TGTGCCAGCAGTGGGAGGAACACTGAAGCTTTCTTT. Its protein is CASSGRNTEAFF.

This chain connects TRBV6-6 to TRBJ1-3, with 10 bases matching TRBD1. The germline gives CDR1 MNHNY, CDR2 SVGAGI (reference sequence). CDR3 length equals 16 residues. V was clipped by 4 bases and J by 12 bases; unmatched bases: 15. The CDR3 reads CASSFQRPGQGTDIYF. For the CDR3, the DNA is TGTGCCAGCAGTTTCCAAAGACCGGGACAGGGGACCGACATATATTTT.

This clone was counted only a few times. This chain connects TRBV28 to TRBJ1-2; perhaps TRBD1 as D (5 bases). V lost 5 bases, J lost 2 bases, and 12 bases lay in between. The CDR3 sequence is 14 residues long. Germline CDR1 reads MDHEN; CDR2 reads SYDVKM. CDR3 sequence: CASSRGGINYGYTF. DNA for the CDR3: TGTGCCAGCAGTCGGGGGGGGATCAACTATGGCTACACCTTC.

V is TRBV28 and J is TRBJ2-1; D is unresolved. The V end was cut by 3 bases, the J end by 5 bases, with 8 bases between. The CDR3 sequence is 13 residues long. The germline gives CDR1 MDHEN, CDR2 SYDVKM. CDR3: CASSLGRNNEQFF. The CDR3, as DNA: TGTGCCAGCAGTTTGGGCCGGAACAATGAGCAGTTCTTC.